These T cell receptor beta chains were read from a single sample in a study of blood T cell repertoires in COVID-19. The protocol was immunoSEQ multiplex PCR, while the TCRdb copy is restricted to in-frame clones and leaves out a portion. The sample lists under 300,000 clones; roughly 90% were seen once. The sequenced material came from peripheral blood. The receptors come from a man aged 55 to 70 with acute or convalescent COVID-19. Each CDR3 is given without its conserved first and last residue. Fields, in order: V gene, J gene, CDR3 protein.

TRBV19	TRBJ2-1	ASSYRVVGNEQF
TRBV6-6	TRBJ1-6	ASRPGQANSPLH
TRBV7-2	TRBJ1-6	ASSPRYRSAGSPLH
TRBV5-1	TRBJ2-1	ASSYTGLAGGTLPYNEQF
TRBV29-1	TRBJ2-5	SVTWTGQETQY
TRBV6-2/TRBV6-3	TRBJ2-5	ASSPGLAGPYGQY
TRBV4-1	TRBJ2-6	ASSRGDRYTSGANVLT
TRBV5-4	TRBJ2-7	ASSLAGVGEQY
TRBV20-1	TRBJ2-7	SGGAGEQY
TRBV7-8	TRBJ2-1	ASSLPGTTYNEQF
TRBV28	TRBJ2-1	ASQKRTPGFEQF
TRBV19	TRBJ1-1	ASRPGQGHEAF
TRBV4-1	TRBJ2-7	ASSQGGGTYEQY
TRBV5-1	TRBJ2-6	ASSESAGANVLT
TRBV6-6	TRBJ2-7	ASSRDRGYEQY
TRBV5-1	TRBJ2-1	ASSLGQGIGEQF
TRBV13	TRBJ1-5	ASSSHRGLNQPQH
TRBV28	TRBJ1-6	ASSGEGWNSPLH
TRBV7-9	TRBJ2-1	ASSLRGEIDNEQF